The clone carrying this TCR beta chain was recorded once. Its antigen is not identified. Libraries were made from TCR beta cDNA, and they carried unique molecular identifiers. Each CDR3 protein gets one entry after TCRdb re-called the PCR reads with MiXCR. Of about 760,000 distinct CDR3 sequences listed, 30% are singletons. The data originate from a study of post-analysis software for immune sequencing data. Study context: Secondary progressive, relapsing-remitting and progressive-relapsing multiple sclerosis were among the included disease courses. Notes on the study in general: Multiple sclerosis was associated with a significant reduction in normalized Chao1 diversity relative to controls. Those samples that were prepared in the same batch co-clustered strongly by F measure.

The clonotype was recovered from a girl between 5 and 17 years old with multiple sclerosis. Sequenced sample: blood.

For the CDR3, the DNA is TGTGCCAGCAGCTGGGTGACAGGGGGCGAGGGCTACACCTTC. It is translated as CASSWVTGGEGYTF. The rearrangement uses TRBV7-2 and TRBJ1-2; 10 nucleotides align to TRBD1. V trimming: 4 bases; J trimming: 8 bases; junction bases outside the gene matches: 7. CDR1 SGHTA and CDR2 FQGNSA come from the germline V gene. The CDR3 contains 14 residues.